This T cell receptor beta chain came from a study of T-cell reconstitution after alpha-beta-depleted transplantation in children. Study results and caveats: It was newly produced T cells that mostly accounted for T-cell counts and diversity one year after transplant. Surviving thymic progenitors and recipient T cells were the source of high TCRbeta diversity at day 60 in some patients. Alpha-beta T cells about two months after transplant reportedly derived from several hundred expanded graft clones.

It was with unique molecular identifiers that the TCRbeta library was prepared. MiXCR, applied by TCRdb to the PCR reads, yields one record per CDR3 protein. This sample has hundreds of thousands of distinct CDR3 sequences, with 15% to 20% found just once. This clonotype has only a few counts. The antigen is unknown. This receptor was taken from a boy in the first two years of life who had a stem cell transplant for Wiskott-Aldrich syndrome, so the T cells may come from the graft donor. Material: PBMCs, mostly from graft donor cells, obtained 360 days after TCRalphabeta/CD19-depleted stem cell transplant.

This CDR3 reads CAWRRSSYEQYF. The CDR3 DNA reads as TGTGCCTGGAGAAGAAGCTCCTACGAGCAGTACTTC. This rearrangement joins TRBV30 to TRBJ2-7, with D uncertain. This CDR3 has 12 amino acids. The ends were cut back, 3 bases at V and 0 bases at J, with 6 bases in the middle. Germline V gene data show CDR1 as GTSNPN and CDR2 as SVGIG (reference sequence).